This is a list of T cell receptor beta chains from one sample in a study of blood T cells in healthy people across ages. TCRdb ran MiXCR on the 5' RACE reads and lists one entry per CDR3 protein. The table shows about 560,000 distinct CDR3 sequences, with over 25% occurring only once. This same sample was also taken into another study, of T cells of mothers and their children.

The sequencing input was blood. The source of these receptors is a boy aged 2-9 years in good health. Each CDR3 is given with its conserved first and last residue. A D gene is named only where the DNA matches it firmly. Rows may omit the clone size; those that give it use once, few, many or a size class.

d_call | clone_size | j_call | v_call | cdr3_nt | cdr3_aa
. | few | TRBJ2-7 | TRBV20-1 | TGCAGTGCTCCTAGAGGTGGGGTCGGTTACGAGCAGCACTTC | CSAPRGGVGYEQHF
TRBD1 | . | TRBJ1-1 | TRBV11-2 | TGTGCCAGCAGCTCGACAGGGGGCTGGTACACTGAAGCTTTCTTT | CASSSTGGWYTEAFF
. | . | TRBJ2-2 | TRBV21-1 | TGTGCCAGCCGTCTGCGGGACGAGAACACCGGGGAGCTGTTTTTT | CASRLRDENTGELFF
TRBD1 | . | TRBJ2-2 | TRBV5-1 | TGCGCCAGCAGCGCCACAGGGGACGCCGGGGAGCTGTTTTTT | CASSATGDAGELFF
. | few | TRBJ2-5 | TRBV11-2 | TGTGCCAGCAGCTGGAGTGATCAAGAGACCCAGTACTTC | CASSWSDQETQYF
. | . | TRBJ2-5 | TRBV18 | TGTGCCAGCTCACCACCAGGGATAAAGACCCAGTACTTC | CASSPPGIKTQYF
. | once | TRBJ2-7 | TRBV7-9 | TGTGCCAGCAGCTTAGCGGACATGGACGACTACGAGCAGTACTTC | CASSLADMDDYEQYF
. | few | TRBJ2-7 | TRBV29-1 | TGCAGCGTTCGGTCGGGACTTCCCTACGAGCAGTACTTC | CSVRSGLPYEQYF
. | . | TRBJ1-5 | TRBV21-1 | TGTGCCAGCAGCCCCCGGGACTGGCCGATCTCCGGCAATCAGCCCCAGCATTTT | CASSPRDWPISGNQPQHF
TRBD2 | . | TRBJ2-3 | TRBV6-1 | TGTGCCAGCAGTGAATTGGCGGGAGTTGGAGATACGCAGTATTTT | CASSELAGVGDTQYF
. | . | TRBJ2-5 | TRBV20-1 | TGCAGTGCTAGAGATTGGATGGAGGGGGTACAAGAGACCCAGTACTTC | CSARDWMEGVQETQYF
TRBD1 | few | TRBJ2-7 | TRBV29-1 | TGCAGCATCCTGTCGGGACAGTCCTCCTACGAGCAGTACTTC | CSILSGQSSYEQYF
. | few | TRBJ1-1 | TRBV7-2 | TGTGCCAGCAGCCGGACATCAGGGACGGCTTTCTTT | CASSRTSGTAFF
. | . | TRBJ2-2 | TRBV29-1 | TGCAGCGTTGAAGGGGCGGACAAGAACACCGGGGAGCTGTTTTTT | CSVEGADKNTGELFF
. | . | TRBJ1-4 | TRBV2 | TGTGCCAGCAGTTCCGACAGTGCAACTAATGAAAAACTGTTTTTT | CASSSDSATNEKLFF
. | . | TRBJ1-1 | TRBV6-5 | TGTGCCAGCAGCTTCGGGGGACGGGGAGACACTGAAGCTTTCTTT | CASSFGGRGDTEAFF
. | . | TRBJ2-5 | TRBV20-1 | TGCAGTGCTAGAGATGTCCGGGGGCGGGAGACCCAGTACTTC | CSARDVRGRETQYF
. | few | TRBJ1-5 | TRBV6-2/TRBV6-3 | TGTGCCAGCAGGGCCGGACTGAATAGCAATCAGCCCCAGCATTTT | CASRAGLNSNQPQHF
TRBD2 | many | TRBJ2-2 | TRBV6-2/TRBV6-3 | TGTGCCAGCAGTCCGGGACTAGTTGGCGGGGAGCTGTTTTTT | CASSPGLVGGELFF
TRBD1 | . | TRBJ2-2 | TRBV28 | TGTGCCAGCAGTTCACAGGGGTTTAGCGGGGAGCTGTTTTTT | CASSSQGFSGELFF
. | . | TRBJ2-3 | TRBV9 | TGTGCCAGCAGCGTAGTAGGGGTGAGCACAGATACGCAGTATTTT | CASSVVGVSTDTQYF
TRBD2 | . | TRBJ2-7 | TRBV7-2 | TGTGCCAGCAGCCTAAGATCGGGCGGGAGGGCCATGTACGAGCAGTACTTC | CASSLRSGGRAMYEQYF
. | many | TRBJ2-5 | TRBV20-1 | TGCAGTGCTAGTGTGAGCAGAGATGCGTCACAAGAGACCCAGTACTTC | CSASVSRDASQETQYF
TRBD1 | few | TRBJ1-5 | TRBV29-1 | TGCAGCGTCCAGGGGGACAACAATCAGCCCCAGCATTTT | CSVQGDNNQPQHF
. | many | TRBJ1-4 | TRBV25-1 | TGTGCCAGCAGTGAAGTGAAGGGAGGGGATGAAAAACTGTTTTTT | CASSEVKGGDEKLFF
TRBD1 | . | TRBJ2-3 | TRBV7-3 | TGTGCCAGCAGCTTAGAAGCAGGGGGAGCCTACACGCAGTATTTT | CASSLEAGGAYTQYF
. | . | TRBJ2-7 | TRBV5-4 | TGTGCCAGCAGCTCCATAAGGACCTACGAGCAGTACTTC | CASSSIRTYEQYF
. | . | TRBJ2-1 | TRBV24-1 | TGTGCCACCAGTGATTCCACGGGGAGCTCCTACAATGAGCAGTTCTTC | CATSDSTGSSYNEQFF
TRBD1 | . | TRBJ2-2 | TRBV4-2 | TGTGCCAGCAGCCGCCGAGGGGGCGCGGTGAACACCGGGGAGCTGTTTTTT | CASSRRGGAVNTGELFF
. | few | TRBJ2-7 | TRBV28 | TGTGCCAGCAGTTTGGACGGGACCTACGAGCAGTACTTC | CASSLDGTYEQYF
. | . | TRBJ2-7 | TRBV5-5 | TGTGCCAGCAGCTTCCGGGCTGACACCTACGAGCAGTACTTC | CASSFRADTYEQYF
TRBD2 | once | TRBJ2-1 | TRBV6-1 | TGTGCCAGCAGTGAAGGACTAGCGGGGGGCAACGAGCAGTTCTTC | CASSEGLAGGNEQFF
. | few | TRBJ2-3 | TRBV7-9 | TGTGCCAGCAGCCCACGGTCGGGGGATCCTAGCACAGATACGCAGTATTTT | CASSPRSGDPSTDTQYF
TRBD1 | . | TRBJ2-1 | TRBV5-5 | TGTGCCAGCAGCAAAGGGGGCTGGGATGATGAGCAGTTCTTC | CASSKGGWDDEQFF
. | . | TRBJ1-6 | TRBV25-1 | TGTGCCAGCAGTGTCCGGGGAGGATCGAATTCACCCCTCCACTTT | CASSVRGGSNSPLHF
TRBD2 | . | TRBJ2-1 | TRBV20-1 | TGCAGTGCTAGGAGGCTAGCGGAATGGAATGAGCAGTTCTTC | CSARRLAEWNEQFF
. | . | TRBJ2-7 | TRBV27 | TGTGCCAGCAGTTTACACCGCTCCTACGAGCAGTACTTC | CASSLHRSYEQYF
TRBD2 | many | TRBJ2-7 | TRBV18 | TGCGCCAGCAGCCCGGGACTAGCGGGATCATACGAGCAGTACTTC | CASSPGLAGSYEQYF
. | few | TRBJ1-2 | TRBV20-1 | TGCAGTGCTAGTCCAGGGTCCGTGGGCTATGGCTACACCTTC | CSASPGSVGYGYTF
TRBD1 | once | TRBJ1-4 | TRBV25-1 | TGTGCCAGCAGTGGTTACAGGGGGCCTAATGAAAAACTGTTTTTT | CASSGYRGPNEKLFF
TRBD2 | . | TRBJ2-4 | TRBV7-2 | TGTGCCAGCAGCCTCTCTACCAGACTAGCGGGATCTCCGGCCAAAAACATTCAGTACTTC | CASSLSTRLAGSPAKNIQYF
TRBD1 | few | TRBJ2-1 | TRBV2 | TGTGCCAGCAGTAACAGGGGCGCCTACAATGAGCAGTTCTTC | CASSNRGAYNEQFF
. | . | TRBJ2-1 | TRBV5-1 | TGCGCCAGCAGCGGTGCCCAGGGAAACGAGCAGTTCTTC | CASSGAQGNEQFF
TRBD2 | . | TRBJ2-4 | TRBV13 | TGTGCCAGCAGCTTTTTTGAACTAGCGGGAGCCGTTAAAAACATTCAGTACTTC | CASSFFELAGAVKNIQYF
. | . | TRBJ2-1 | TRBV24-1 | TGTGCCACCAGTGATTCCCTCGGGGTCCATGAGCAGTTCTTC | CATSDSLGVHEQFF
. | few | TRBJ2-3 | TRBV5-1 | TGCGCCAGCAGCTTGGAGGGCATAAACACAGATACGCAGTATTTT | CASSLEGINTDTQYF
. | few | TRBJ1-6 | TRBV10-3 | TGTGCCATCAGTGAGGGGCAGAATAATTCACCCCTCCACTTT | CAISEGQNNSPLHF
. | few | TRBJ2-7 | TRBV6-5 | TGTGCCAGCAGTTACGGGGGCTACTCCTACGAGCAGTACTTC | CASSYGGYSYEQYF
TRBD2 | . | TRBJ2-1 | TRBV15 | TGTGCCACCAGCAGAACATTAGCGGGAGGGCACAATGAGCAGTTCTTC | CATSRTLAGGHNEQFF
. | . | TRBJ2-5 | TRBV29-1 | TGCAGCGTTGACAAGGGGGGAGAGACCCAGTACTTC | CSVDKGGETQYF
TRBD2 | few | TRBJ2-3 | TRBV7-2 | TGTGCCAGCAGCTTAGGGCTAGCGGGCCACACAGATACGCAGTATTTT | CASSLGLAGHTDTQYF
TRBD2 | . | TRBJ2-7 | TRBV27 | TGTGCCAGCAGCCGGACTAGCGGCTACTACGAGCAGTACTTC | CASSRTSGYYEQYF
. | . | TRBJ2-5 | TRBV10-3 | TGTGCCATCAGGACAGACAAAGAGACCCAGTACTTC | CAIRTDKETQYF
. | few | TRBJ1-1 | TRBV5-1 | TGCGCCAGCAGCTTGGGTGGGCAGACCGATGAAGCTTTCTTT | CASSLGGQTDEAFF
TRBD1 | few | TRBJ1-2 | TRBV5-1 | TGCGCCAGCACTAATCCGACAGGGAGCTATGGCTACACCTTC | CASTNPTGSYGYTF
TRBD1 | few | TRBJ2-5 | TRBV4-2 | TGTGCCAGCAGCCAAGATACAGGGGAAGAGACCCAGTACTTC | CASSQDTGEETQYF
. | . | TRBJ2-7 | TRBV3-1 | TGTGCCAGCAGCCAAGACCACCGCGGACAGACCTACGAGCAGTACTTC | CASSQDHRGQTYEQYF
. | . | TRBJ2-1 | TRBV20-1 | TGCAGTGCTAGAGATTTTAGGGGTAGGAGCAATGAGCAGTTCTTC | CSARDFRGRSNEQFF
TRBD2 | . | TRBJ2-2 | TRBV11-3 | TGTGCCAGCAGCTTAACGCCGCTAGCGGGAGGATTTACCGGGGAGCTGTTTTTT | CASSLTPLAGGFTGELFF